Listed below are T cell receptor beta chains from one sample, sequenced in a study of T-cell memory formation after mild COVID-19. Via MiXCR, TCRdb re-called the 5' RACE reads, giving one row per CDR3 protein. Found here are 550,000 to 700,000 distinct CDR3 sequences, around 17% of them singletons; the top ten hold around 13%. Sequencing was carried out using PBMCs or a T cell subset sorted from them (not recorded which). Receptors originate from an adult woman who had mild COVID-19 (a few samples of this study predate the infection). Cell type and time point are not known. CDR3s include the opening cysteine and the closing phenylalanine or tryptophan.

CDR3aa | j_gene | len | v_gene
CASDGTKRGARGAYGYTF | TRBJ1-2 | 18 | TRBV10-1
CSARGHGTEAFF | TRBJ1-1 | 12 | TRBV20-1
CASSNRTGAVYGYTF | TRBJ1-2 | 15 | TRBV7-9
CASSSLKGAAEAFF | TRBJ1-1 | 14 | TRBV7-9
CASSRELRSYEQYF | TRBJ2-7 | 14 | TRBV4-1
CAWIGGPGREEQFF | TRBJ2-1 | 14 | TRBV30
CASREAAGGRETQYF | TRBJ2-5 | 15 | TRBV2
CATSAGGTYNEQFF | TRBJ2-1 | 14 | TRBV24-1
CASSKRAWGSNQPQHF | TRBJ1-5 | 16 | TRBV2
CASSLIGSRGGNTEAFF | TRBJ1-1 | 17 | TRBV7-3
CSGLLGSTDTQYF | TRBJ2-3 | 13 | TRBV20-1
CASSFLDMNTEAFF | TRBJ1-1 | 14 | TRBV12-3/TRBV12-4
CASSPPGTGGLSYEQYF | TRBJ2-7 | 17 | TRBV9
CASSISPGWRANTEAFF | TRBJ1-1 | 17 | TRBV19
CASSLRGAADTQYF | TRBJ2-3 | 14 | TRBV5-1
CASSPRGQHPYNEQFF | TRBJ2-1 | 16 | TRBV9
CASSLGSMEVVLAKNIQYF | TRBJ2-4 | 19 | TRBV5-5
CSVRDREDEQYF | TRBJ2-7 | 12 | TRBV29-1
CASVSGTDPYGYTF | TRBJ1-2 | 14 | TRBV19
CAITDSGATGNEQFF | TRBJ2-1 | 15 | TRBV10-3
CASSSPSTGGAEQYF | TRBJ2-7 | 15 | TRBV27
CATNSGTGDFTEAFF | TRBJ1-1 | 15 | TRBV15
CSVEDLPEMNTEAFF | TRBJ1-1 | 15 | TRBV29-1
CASSQGSDARSETQYF | TRBJ2-5 | 16 | TRBV4-2
CASSPRLAGRGDTQYF | TRBJ2-3 | 16 | TRBV7-2
CASSAQGAKGSNEQFF | TRBJ2-1 | 16 | TRBV7-2
CASSLGGALGSGYTF | TRBJ1-2 | 15 | TRBV7-9
CASSPRGAGGSTDTQYF | TRBJ2-3 | 17 | TRBV7-9
CATSDSQGATDTQYF | TRBJ2-3 | 15 | TRBV24-1